The T cell receptor beta chain described here comes from a study of cytomegalovirus exposure and HLA in healthy donors listed by TCRdb under 2017. Background for the entire study: An earlier analysis of more than 550 of the donors reported 276 Gb of sequence data and 117 million unique TCR beta sequences obtained from around 190 million T cells. An early release that covered 500 to 800 HLA-typed donors contained approximately 290 gigabases of sequencing data and roughly 84 million unique TCR sequences. The genetic ancestry cluster associated with self-reported Caucasian donors included about 84% of the roughly 400 genotyped donors. The study was designed to test whether signatures of past pathogen exposure could be identified by cataloging public T cell receptors. The study profiled the T cell repertoires of some 610 subjects by immunosequencing and related them to cytomegalovirus serostatus. In addition to the first cohort of roughly 670 subjects, a separate validation cohort of approximately 130 different subjects was used. To predict cytomegalovirus infection status, the study combined high-throughput TCR immunosequencing, statistical association of individual TCRs with disease status, and machine learning. In a later analysis, previously published TCR beta repertoires from hundreds of donors were re-analyzed and high-resolution HLA genotyping was added so that TCR occurrence patterns could be studied. Rather than using new phenotypic data, the later analysis identified candidate immune exposures from TCR beta sequences and from how often those sequences occurred across donors. To decide whether each TCR beta V gene segment behaved as functional or pseudogenic, an earlier analysis of some 540 of the donors relied on high-throughput TCR beta sequencing. Donor age, sex, ethnicity and CMV serostatus were compiled together with the repertoire data. In a later genetic analysis, genome-wide SNP genotypes for 398 of the 666 donors were used, and that subset was treated as a discovery cohort. Every repertoire in the discovery cohort had been generated on one and the same sequencing platform. Both class I and class II loci were covered by HLA typing, at four-digit resolution. Typing coverage varied by locus: 629-630 donors for A, B, C, DRB1 and DQB1; roughly 560 for DQA1; about 570 for DPA1; 400 to 480 for DPB1. Because of strong linkage in the cohort, roughly five DR-DQ haplotypes were treated as single units for association and clustering. Across some 400 genotyped donors of the cohort, an average of approximately 200,000 unique TCR beta nucleotide sequences per donor were sequenced, and 15% to 20% of those sequences were non-productive.

For this clone: Its antigen remains unidentified. No quality values exist for individual bases; no much larger clone is one base distant.

Deletion took 6 bases off V and 2 bases off J, with a span of 13 bases between the germline ends. From the cysteine up to the phenylalanine, the CDR3 has a length of 14 residues. The kept DNA is CDR3 alone, 42 bases in frame from the first base. For CDR1 and CDR2, the germline V gene lists MNHEY and SVGAGI. In total, 600 or so healthy bone marrow donors made up the cohort. Cohort members were all nominally healthy when sampled, although unrecorded immune exposures were likely present. The donor was CMV seronegative and was included in the group of a few hundred seronegative cohort members. A peripheral blood sample was provided by each donor, and peripheral blood mononuclear cells were used for TCR beta sequencing. The Qiagen DNeasy Blood Extraction Kit was used to extract genomic DNA from the blood cell samples. Libraries were built with the immunoSEQ multiplex PCR assay. A mixture of 60 forward primers for TCR Vbeta segments and 13 reverse primers for TCR Jbeta segments was used in the multiplex PCR. A multiplex PCR assay on genomic DNA amplified the CDR3 region of rearranged TCR beta genes. Amplified TCR beta libraries were sequenced as 87-base-pair reads on the Illumina HiSeq System. Turning to the authors' computational methods: A later analysis counted some 74 million unique TCR beta chains across the 670 or so repertoires, and some 11 million of these chains were shared by at least two donors. Raw reads were error-corrected and collapsed into unique sequences with a nearest-neighbor algorithm that merged closely related sequences to remove PCR and sequencing errors. Alignment of CDR3 sequences to IMGT reference sequences was used to assign V, D and J gene segments. For a sequence to be retained, a match of at least six nucleotides to both a V gene segment and a J gene segment was required. Rearrangements were called productive when the CDR3 lacked stop codons and stayed in frame with V and J; all others were non-productive. CDR3 was defined by IMGT convention, running from the second conserved V-encoded cysteine to the conserved J-encoded phenylalanine. Sequences without an unambiguous match to a single V gene segment were excluded from the earlier analysis of 500 to 700 of the donors. In an earlier analysis of 587 of the donors, V segments were called functional above 56.7% productive rearrangements and were called segregating when the between-donor standard deviation exceeded 5%. A statistical classification framework was built for diagnosing cytomegalovirus status from the catalog of TCR beta chain sequences. In a later analysis, TCR nucleotide sequences were compared against IMGT/GENE-DB human TR gene sequences so that V and J genes could be assigned. In a later analysis, CDR3 sequences and most-parsimonious VDJ recombination scenarios were assigned using the TCRdist pipeline. In a later analysis, each TCR beta chain was defined by its CDR3 amino acid sequence together with its V-gene family, and reads lacking a unique V-gene family were excluded. In a later analysis, several hundred highly shared, low-generation-probability nucleotide sequences were removed to address suspected cross-contamination and a sequencing artifact. For each public chain, a later analysis derived a clonal expansion index from normalized ranks of inferred template counts within each repertoire. In a later analysis, generation probabilities were computed using a VDJ recombination model fitted to out-of-frame rearrangements, and the results were checked against IGoR. In a later analysis, hypergeometric tests were used to score TCR-TCR, TCR-HLA and TCR-CMV co-occurrence, with a repertoire-size bias correction applied to TCR pairs. A later analysis estimated false discovery rates by permuting HLA or CMV assignments 20 times. A later analysis grouped co-occurring TCRs with DBSCAN, adding TCRdist sequence similarity when clustering within HLA-allele-positive subsets. Co-occurrence clustering excluded repertoires with fewer than 30,000 or more than 120,000 public chains, plus five with anomalous nucleotide sharing. TCRdb obtained this table from immuneACCESS and retained in-frame rearrangements with V and J assigned. These tables miss some clones; where compared with another copy, unresolved V genes account for less than half of the shortfall, and the remainder is unexplained. The DNA gave D and trimming, while V, J and clone size come from that table. The sample table contains approximately 200,000 clones; only one count was recorded for around 85% of them. The ten top clones hold 0.22% of the sample.

The full study reports these points: A further reported finding was that TCR beta sequences accurately predicted the HLA-A and HLA-B alleles for most subjects in the first cohort. Correlated functional status among segregating V segments might reflect linkage disequilibrium, but an unknown experimental factor could not be ruled out. The authors suggested that the approach could potentially be generalized to other disease states and immunological phenotypes. Because HLA typing was unavailable for some donors at each locus, only the typed subset was used in association tests. The 87-base-pair reads could not distinguish some IMGT-functional V segments, including TRBV6-2 and TRBV6-3, so those segments were excluded. Specific HLA alleles were associated with 16,951 TCR beta sequences at a false discovery rate of 0.05 in a later analysis. The study listed 150 to 200 TCR beta chains as associated with cytomegalovirus. In vitro tests confirmed that a few of the cytomegalovirus-associated TCR beta chains recognize cytomegalovirus antigens. Most CMV-associated TCR beta chains appeared to be HLA-restricted in a later analysis, and the HLA associations seemed to be driven largely by CMV exposure. Broadly in line with IMGT annotations, most TCR beta V segments showed up in productive rearrangements about 90% or about 30% of the time in an earlier analysis of 587 of the donors. A later genetic analysis associated a missense DCLRE1C variant with V-gene and J-gene trimming of TCR beta chains, and an independent cohort replicated the association. In this cohort, only TCR beta chains were sequenced, and detectable features were limited by the absence of alpha or paired-chain data. In a later analysis, TCR association rates were found to vary across HLA loci, with the most associated TCRs seen for DRB1 alleles and the fewest for HLA-C alleles. Because counts were too low, roughly 16 rarely observed V segments, including chromosome 9 orphons, were left out of the earlier analysis of a few hundred of the donors. Roughly uniform sequencing depth across donors was assumed in presence/absence analyses, although this assumption may not hold. According to a later genetic analysis, donors in an Asian-associated ancestry cluster had fewer N-insertions in productive TCRs than the approximately 690-donor mean. For the cohort, immune exposure information was limited to CMV serostatus. The classifier was reported to diagnose cytomegalovirus status with high specificity and sensitivity in both the original cohort and the validation cohort. A cluster of highly shared sequence variants was judged likely to represent a technical artifact of the sequencing pipeline. In a later analysis, HLA-associated TCR beta chains showed more clonal expansion and lower generation probabilities than non-associated chains that were equally common. In a later analysis, several top co-occurrence clusters were reported to appear linked to parvovirus B19, influenza, CMV and Epstein-Barr virus. Most TCR sequences were seen in very few donors, while some public TCRs were found in many individuals. Strong co-occurrence of HLA alleles, especially DR and DQ, made assigning TCR associations to individual alleles difficult.

The rearrangement combines TRBV6-5 with TRBJ1-1; TRBD1 is perhaps the D gene, given 5 matching bases. What was sequenced was PBMCs. This receptor was obtained from a girl aged 2 to 9 in good health and CMV-seronegative. The DNA sequence is as follows: TGTGCCAGCAGCTTGGCCAGGGTAAACACTGAAGCTTTCTTT. Its protein product is CASSLARVNTEAFF.